Below are 13 T cell receptor beta chains sequenced from a single sample in a study of human T cells and chemical hapten exposure. Noted time point: pre-sensitization, week 0. Stated treatment: therapeutic diphenylcyclopropenone sensitization with weekly scalp DPC. TCRdb reprocessed the RACE reads via MiXCR and lists one record per CDR3 protein. The sample lists some 74,000 distinct CDR3 sequences; 12% to 15% were seen once. Sequencing used whole blood, obtained in connection with sensitization to the hapten diphenylcyclopropenone (DPC). The receptors shown here come from a woman between 45 and 60 years old with alopecia areata. Some clones in this sample may be carry-over from other donors' samples.

Many counts were recorded for this clonotype. The gene calls are TRBV14 and TRBJ1-1; D remains ambiguous. Trimming cost V 5 bases and J 1 base, with 8 bases left between them. Germline values: CDR1 SGHDN, CDR2 FVKESK. The CDR3 covers 13 residues. CDR3 residues: CASSRLQNTEAFF. CDR3 bases: TGTGCCAGCAGCAGGCTTCAGAACACTGAAGCTTTCTTT.

The CDR3 sequence is CSARDMGNQPQHF. Here the CDR3 DNA reads TGCAGTGCTAGAGATATGGGCAATCAGCCCCAGCATTTT. The V gene is TRBV20-1, the J gene TRBJ1-5; D unresolved. V gave up 0 bases and J gave up 2 bases, with 5 bases separating them. CDR3 length: 13 residues. Germline lookup yields CDR1 DFQATT and CDR2 SNEGSKA (reference sequence).

This rearrangement joins TRBV7-8 to TRBJ1-1; 9 bases agree with TRBD1. With 1 base clipped from V and 10 bases from J, the junction kept 7 bases outside the gene matches. This CDR3 contains 14 residues. The germline CDR1 and CDR2 sequences are SGHVS and FQNEAQ. CDR3 sequence (DNA): TGTGCCAGCAGCTTAGGGGGGGACAGGGTATCAGCTTTCTTT. It is translated as CASSLGGDRVSAFF.

J is TRBJ2-7 and V is TRBV6-1; weak D call: TRBD1 (6 bases). This CDR3 has 14 residues. V lost 8 bases and J 4 bases, leaving 18 bases between the germline ends. CDR1 and CDR2 from the germline V gene are MNHNS and SASEGT. CDR3 residues: CASSARDIRYEQYF. The CDR3 coding sequence is TGTGCCAGCTCCGCCCGGGACATACGGTACGAGCAGTACTTC.

This clonotype was counted between two and nine times. The gene calls are TRBV29-1 and TRBJ2-7; TRBD2 matches 14 bases. The CDR3 consists of 14 residues. The V and J ends lost 5 bases and 4 bases, in that order; junction bases with no gene match: 4. Germline V CDR1 and CDR2: SQVTM, ANQGSEA. CDR3 sequence: CSVSRTSGRYEQYF. The CDR3 region has the DNA TGCAGCGTTTCCCGGACTAGCGGGAGGTACGAGCAGTACTTC.

The table lists this clonotype with a few counts. V gene TRBV29-1 combines with J gene TRBJ2-7; D uncertain. The CDR3 covers 13 residues. V was trimmed by 4 bases and J by 7 bases, leaving 17 bases between them. The V gene's germline CDR1 is SQVTM and CDR2 ANQGSEA. The CDR3 nucleotides are TGCAGCGTTGCGCCAAGTGGCTCGCGGGAGCAGTACTTC. Translated, it gives CSVAPSGSREQYF.

This clonotype was seen more than once but under ten times. This chain connects TRBV7-9 to TRBJ1-1; no reliable D call. This CDR3 spans 13 amino acids. Germline V gene data show CDR1 as SEHNR and CDR2 as FQNEAQ (reference sequence). The V end was cut by 5 bases, the J end by 1 base, with 8 bases between. The CDR3 reads CASSLTTNTEAFF. In DNA form, the CDR3 reads TGTGCCAGCAGCCTTACGACGAACACTGAAGCTTTCTTT.

The chain employs TRBV20-1 and TRBJ2-7; possibly TRBD1 or TRBD2 for D (5 bases each). The germline gives CDR1 DFQATT, CDR2 SNEGSKA (reference sequence). V lost 5 bases to trimming and J lost 0 bases, with 11 bases between them. The CDR3 consists of 13 residues. The CDR3 region is CSAPRDGSYEQYF. DNA for the CDR3: TGCAGTGCTCCCCGGGACGGCTCCTACGAGCAGTACTTC.

The V and J genes are TRBV29-1 and TRBJ1-3; D may be TRBD1 (6 bases). Germline loops: CDR1 SQVTM, CDR2 ANQGSEA. This CDR3 comprises 13 residues. Trimming removed 4 bases at V and 4 bases at J, with 11 bases between. The CDR3 DNA sequence: TGCAGCGTTGCCGTGGACAGCGGAAACACCATATATTTT. Residues: CSVAVDSGNTIYF.

This clonotype was seen repeatedly, ten times or more. V and J are TRBV6-1 and TRBJ2-3; 9 bases line up with TRBD1. Germline CDR1 MNHNS, CDR2 SASEGT. V was pared by 6 bases and J by 0 bases, with 1 base of the junction left unmatched. This CDR3 is 14 amino acids long. This chain's CDR3 is CASRGTGSTDTQYF. CDR3 nucleotide sequence: TGTGCCAGCAGGGGGACAGGGAGCACAGATACGCAGTATTTT.

This clonotype was recorded many times. The chain couples TRBV20-1 to TRBJ2-4; 7 bases map to TRBD1. J gave up 6 bases and V 0 bases, and 17 bases lay outside the gene matches. Germline V lookup: CDR1 DFQATT, CDR2 SNEGSKA (reference sequence). The CDR3 contains 18 residues. CDR3 sequence reads: CSARDLRTQGQKGNIQYF. The CDR3 DNA is TGCAGTGCTAGAGATCTTCGAACGCAGGGACAGAAAGGAAACATTCAGTACTTC.

This chain joins TRBV25-1 and TRBJ1-1, with 7 bases aligning to TRBD1. J lost 6 bases, V lost 3 bases, and 10 bases had no gene match. The V gene's germline CDR1 is MGHDK and CDR2 SYGVNS. The CDR3 consists of 15 residues. The CDR3 DNA reads as TGTGCCAGCAGTGATTGGGACAGACAGCACCCTGAAGCTTTCTTT. This codes for CASSDWDRQHPEAFF.

The chain uses TRBV3-1 and TRBJ1-1; no clear D gene. Germline assignment: CDR1 LGHDT and CDR2 YNNKEL (reference sequence). Deletions cut 0 bases from V and 7 bases from J, with 15 bases between. CDR3 size: 15 residues. CDR3 residues: CASSQDLAGWGEAFF. The CDR3 region has the DNA TGTGCCAGCAGCCAAGACCTAGCGGGGTGGGGTGAAGCTTTCTTT.